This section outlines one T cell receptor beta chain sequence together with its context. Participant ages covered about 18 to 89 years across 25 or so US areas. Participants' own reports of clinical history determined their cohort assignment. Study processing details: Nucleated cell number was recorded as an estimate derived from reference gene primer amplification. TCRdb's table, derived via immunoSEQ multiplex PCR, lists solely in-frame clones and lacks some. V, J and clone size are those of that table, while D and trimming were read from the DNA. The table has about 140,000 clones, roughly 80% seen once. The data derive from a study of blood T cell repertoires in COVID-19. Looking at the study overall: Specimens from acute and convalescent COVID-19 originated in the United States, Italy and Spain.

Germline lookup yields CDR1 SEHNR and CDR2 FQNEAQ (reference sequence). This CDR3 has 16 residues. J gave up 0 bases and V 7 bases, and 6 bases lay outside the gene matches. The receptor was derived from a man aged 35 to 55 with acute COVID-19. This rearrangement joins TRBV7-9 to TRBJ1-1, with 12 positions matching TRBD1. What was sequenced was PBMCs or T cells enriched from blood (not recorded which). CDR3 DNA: TGTGCCAGCAACCCGGGGACAGGGGGCCTGAACACTGAAGCTTTCTTT. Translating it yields CASNPGTGGLNTEAFF.